Reported below is one T cell receptor (beta chain). The record originates from a study of shared clonotypes between healthy human individuals. The repertoire was sequenced with immunoSEQ multiplex PCR; TCRdb's copy has only in-frame clones and lacks some. The sample holds 1.4 million to 1.5 million clones, approximately 96% seen once. V lost 4 bases, J lost 6 bases, and 12 bases stayed unmatched. Germline V lookup: CDR1 SGHRS, CDR2 YFSETQ. CDR3 length: 17 residues. The rearrangement joins TRBV5-1 to TRBJ1-4; 10 nucleotides line up with TRBD1. The specimen sequenced was naive CD4+ T cells sorted from blood. Stated subset: CD45RA+ positively selected. The origin of this receptor is a man aged 25 to 40 in good health. The CDR3 here is CASSPGGIGTGDEKLFF. CDR3 nucleotide sequence: TGCGCCAGCAGCCCGGGGGGTATCGGGACAGGGGATGAAAAACTGTTTTTT.